Listed here are 32 T cell receptor beta chains from one sample, sequenced in a study of blood T cell repertoires in COVID-19. Some clones are missing from TCRdb's copy, which holds only in-frame ones; the method was immunoSEQ multiplex PCR. The sample yields fewer than 120,000 clones, 72% seen once. Sequenced material: peripheral blood. These receptors all come from an older woman with acute or convalescent COVID-19.

The sample holds a few counts of this clone. The chain carries TRBV7-3 and TRBJ2-3; 8 bases line up with TRBD2. Germline V gene lookup returns CDR1 SGHTA and CDR2 FQGTGA. Unmatched junction bases numbered 10, after V lost 2 bases and J lost 6 bases. The CDR3 length is 16 residues. Here the CDR3 DNA reads TGTGCCAGCAGCTTATCCGGGGGGGCAACACCCGATACGCAGTATTTT. Translating gives CASSLSGGATPDTQYF. Filled out from reference TRBV7-3 and TRBJ2-3, the complete variable domain reads GAGVSQTPSNKVTEKGKYVELRCDPISGHTALYWYRQSLGQGPEFLIYFQGTGAADDSGLPNDRFFAVRPEGSVSTLKIQRTERGDSAVYLCASSLSGGATPDTQYFGPGTRLTVL.

CDR3 amino acids: CASSQDASWGANTEAFF. The CDR3 bases are TGTGCCAGCAGCCAAGACGCCTCCTGGGGCGCGAACACTGAAGCTTTCTTT. The chain couples TRBV3-1 (or the pseudogene TRBV3-2) to TRBJ1-1; maybe TRBD1 (5 bases). CDR1 is LGHDT and CDR2 is YNNKEL in the germline V gene (reference sequence). The CDR3 is 17 residues long. Trimming shortened V by 0 bases and J by 1 base, and 15 bases separated the two germline ends.

This chain links TRBV5-1 with TRBJ2-7; 12 bases map to TRBD2. Germline lookup yields CDR1 SGHRS and CDR2 YFSETQ. The CDR3 loop spans 17 amino acids. The V segment lost 2 bases and the J segment 0 bases; nucleotides outside the gene matches: 6. CDR3 region: CASSFRTSGVSSYEQYF. The CDR3 nucleotides are TGCGCCAGCAGCTTTAGGACTAGCGGGGTGAGCTCCTACGAGCAGTACTTC.

Turning to this clone: This could be a read error, since a much larger clone is one nucleotide away. The sample carries other DNA sequences with the same CDR3. The V call is TRBV9, the J call TRBJ2-5, with 10 bases lining up with TRBD2. Germline lookup yields CDR1 SGDLS and CDR2 YYNGEE. The CDR3 has 17 residues. For the CDR3, the DNA is TGTGCCCGCAGCCCGGGGGGGGCTAGCGGGGGTCGGGAGACCCAGTACTTC. Its protein product is CARSPGGASGGRETQYF. Based on the CDR3 plus reference TRBV9 and TRBJ2-5, the full variable domain is DSGVTQTPKHLITATGQRVTLRCSPRSGDLSVYWYQQSLDQGLQFLIQYYNGEERAKGNILERFSAQQFPDLHSELNLSSLELGDSALYFCARSPGGASGGRETQYFGPGTRLLVL.

The V gene is TRBV3-1 (or the pseudogene TRBV3-2), the J gene TRBJ2-7; 11 nucleotides line up with TRBD1. After removal of 3 bases from V and 6 bases from J, the junction contained 7 bases not matched to a gene. The CDR3 runs 15 residues. Germline V CDR1 and CDR2: LGHDT, YNNKEL (reference sequence). CDR3 coding DNA: TGTGCCAGCAGCCACCGGGACAGGGGGTTTCGCGAGCAGTACTTC. Protein: CASSHRDRGFREQYF.

This clone was seen only a few times. The J gene is TRBJ2-7, the V gene TRBV11-1; D might be TRBD1 (6 bases). Per the germline V gene, CDR1 is SGHAT and CDR2 is FQDESV (reference sequence). The CDR3 extends over 14 amino acids. The V gene lost 5 bases and the J gene lost 0 bases, with 11 bases spanning the gap. The CDR3 DNA is TGTGCCAGCAGCCTCCAGGGGAGCTCCTACGAGCAGTACTTC. It encodes CASSLQGSSYEQYF. The full variable domain, rest sourced from reference TRBV11-1 and TRBJ2-7, is EAEVAQSPRYKITEKSQAVAFWCDPISGHATLYWYRQILGQGPELLVQFQDESVVDDSQLPKDRFSAERLKGVDSTLKIQPAELGDSAMYLCASSLQGSSYEQYFGPGTRLTVT.

The chain combines TRBV20-1 with TRBJ1-5; D not resolved. This CDR3 has 12 amino acids. CDR1 is DFQATT, CDR2 SNEGSKA, per germline (reference sequence). Trimming shortened V by 3 bases and J by 2 bases, and 5 bases separated the two germline ends. CDR3 nucleotides: TGCAGTGCTAGTGGAGGCAATCAGCCCCAGCATTTT. It codes for CSASGGNQPQHF.

The chain couples TRBV30 to TRBJ1-5, with D maybe TRBD1 (5 bases). Trimming pared 1 base from V and 3 bases from J, leaving 13 bases between. Looked up from germline, CDR1 is GTSNPN and CDR2 is SVGIG (reference sequence). CDR3 length: 15 residues. CDR3 in DNA: TGTGCCTGGAGTGATCGGGGCGGGGACAATCAGCCCCAGCATTTT. Protein product: CAWSDRGGDNQPQHF.

This clone occurred a few times. This sequence joins TRBV9 and TRBJ1-6, with a tentative D call TRBD1 (5 bases). CDR1 is SGDLS, CDR2 YYNGEE, per germline. Trimming took off 2 bases at V and 10 bases at J, with 10 bases between the two ends. The CDR3 is 13 amino acids. CDR3 sequence reads: CASSVRVESPLHF. Written as DNA, the CDR3 is TGTGCCAGCAGCGTCAGGGTTGAATCACCCCTCCACTTT.

This chain joins TRBV4-2 and TRBJ1-6; D unresolved. The germline CDR1 and CDR2 sequences are LGHNA and YNFKEQ. CDR3 length: 13 amino acids. Trimming cost V 0 bases and J 15 bases, with 12 bases left between them. CDR3 nucleotide sequence: TGTGCCAGCAGCCAAGATGAGGATCGTCGCCTCCACTTT. This codes for CASSQDEDRRLHF.

This clone was seen only a few times. The gene calls are TRBV5-1 and TRBJ2-7; 8 bases agree with TRBD2. CDR3 size: 15 residues. After removal of 0 bases from V and 3 bases from J, the junction contained 5 bases not matched to a gene. Germline values: CDR1 SGHRS, CDR2 YFSETQ. CDR3 loop: CASSLDTSGIYEQYF. The CDR3 DNA reads as TGCGCCAGCAGCTTGGACACTAGCGGTATCTACGAGCAGTACTTC.

The chain carries TRBV27 and TRBJ1-2; maybe TRBD1 (5 bases). V dropped 3 bases and J dropped 4 bases, with 9 bases sitting between them. This CDR3 contains 13 residues. The V gene's germline CDR1 is MNHEY and CDR2 SMNVEV (reference sequence). The CDR3 is CASSFRGFYGYTF. CDR3 coding DNA: TGTGCCAGCAGTTTTAGGGGATTCTATGGCTACACCTTC.

The rearrangement links TRBV18 to TRBJ2-1; 12 positions agree with TRBD2. Germline loops: CDR1 KGHSH, CDR2 LQKENI. The CDR3 totals 16 residues. V gave up 4 bases and J gave up 9 bases; unmatched junction bases: 10. The CDR3 nucleotides read TGTGCCAGCTCACGTCGGACTAGCGGGGACCGTGGTGAGCAGTTCTTC. It is translated as CASSRRTSGDRGEQFF.

This clone was recorded at least ten times. The chain couples TRBV6-1 to TRBJ2-7; a possible D gene is TRBD2 (6 bases). Germline CDR1 MNHNS, CDR2 SASEGT. The V and J ends lost 2 bases and 5 bases respectively, with 19 bases between them. The CDR3 sequence is 16 residues long. CDR3: CASSETWGVEANEQYF. DNA of the CDR3: TGTGCCAGCAGTGAAACGTGGGGGGTGGAGGCCAACGAGCAGTACTTC.

The chain combines TRBV5-5 with TRBJ1-2, with TRBD1 identical over 7 bases. The CDR3 loop spans 15 amino acids. V gave up 0 bases and J gave up 2 bases; unmatched junction bases: 4. CDR1 is SGHKS, CDR2 YYEKEE, per germline (reference sequence). Here the CDR3 reads CASSLGGTVNYGYTF. CDR3 DNA sequence: TGTGCCAGCAGCTTGGGGGGGACAGTGAACTATGGCTACACCTTC.

This chain connects TRBV23-1 to TRBJ1-1; 9 bases match TRBD1. TRBV23-1 has ORF status, its function being uncertain. J gave up 3 bases and V 3 bases, and 14 bases lay outside the gene matches. The CDR3 has 18 amino acids. The CDR3 protein is CASSHSSGQGSIDTEAFF. CDR3 coding DNA: TGCGCCAGCAGTCATTCCTCAGGACAGGGGTCTATAGACACTGAAGCTTTCTTT.

The gene calls are TRBV19 and TRBJ1-5, with 8 bases matching TRBD1. The J segment lost 2 bases and the V segment lost 6 bases, leaving 6 bases of the junction unmatched. This CDR3 contains 15 residues. Germline CDR1 is LNHDA and CDR2 is SQIVND (reference sequence). CDR3 protein: CASSVDRGGNQPQHF. CDR3 sequence (DNA): TGTGCCAGTAGCGTCGACAGGGGTGGCAATCAGCCCCAGCATTTT.

This chain uses TRBV12-3 or TRBV12-4 with TRBJ2-5, with D perhaps TRBD1 (5 bases). Trimming took off 3 bases at V and 4 bases at J, with 9 bases between the two ends. The CDR3 spans 13 residues. The CDR3 loop is CASSFRGLETQYF. CDR3 sequence (DNA): TGTGCCAGCAGTTTTAGGGGCCTAGAGACCCAGTACTTC.

This CDR3 is CASSQVPGVGGYTF. The CDR3 nucleotides are TGTGCCAGCAGCCAAGTGCCAGGGGTTGGAGGCTACACCTTC. The genes are TRBV3-1 (or the pseudogene TRBV3-2) and TRBJ1-2, with D perhaps TRBD1 (6 bases). The V gene lost 1 base and the J gene lost 8 bases, with 14 bases spanning the gap. Germline V gene sequence: CDR1 LGHDT, CDR2 YNNKEL (reference sequence). The CDR3 sequence is 14 residues long.

This sequence joins TRBV19 and TRBJ2-2; 9 bases align to TRBD1. The J segment lost 5 bases and the V segment lost 6 bases, leaving 4 bases of the junction unmatched. Germline CDR1 reads LNHDA; CDR2 reads SQIVND (reference sequence). This CDR3 has 14 amino acids. CDR3 protein: CASRTGGATGELFF. CDR3 DNA sequence: TGTGCCAGTAGAACAGGGGGCGCGACCGGGGAGCTGTTTTTT.

This rearrangement joins TRBV19 to TRBJ1-5; D is possibly TRBD1 (6 bases). The CDR3 contains 13 residues. Per the germline V gene, CDR1 is LNHDA and CDR2 is SQIVND (reference sequence). V was shortened by 7 bases and J by 2 bases, with 9 bases between the two germline ends. Here the CDR3 reads CASTGGGNQPQHF. Written as DNA, the CDR3 is TGTGCCAGTACTGGGGGCGGCAATCAGCCCCAGCATTTT. Using reference TRBV19 and TRBJ1-5 for the parts outside the CDR3, the full variable domain is DGGITQSPKYLFRKEGQNVTLSCEQNLNHDAMYWYRQDPGQGLRLIYYSQIVNDFQKGDIAEGYSVSREKKESFPLTVTSAQKNPTAFYLCASTGGGNQPQHFGDGTRLSIL.

A note on this clone: This same CDR3 is encoded by further DNA sequences in the sample. The chain combines TRBV5-1 with TRBJ2-3, with D tentatively TRBD1 (5 bases). The CDR3 contains 14 residues. Looked up from germline, CDR1 is SGHRS and CDR2 is YFSETQ. V lost 4 bases to trimming and J lost 3 bases, with 12 bases between them. CDR3 bases: TGCGCCAGCAGCAAACAGGATTCTACAGATACGCAGTATTTT. Translation: CASSKQDSTDTQYF.

The CDR3 nucleotides are TGTGCCAGCAGTCCTAGGGGCTATGGCTACACCTTC. It translates to CASSPRGYGYTF. The chain is built from TRBV6-5 and TRBJ1-2; a weak D match, TRBD1 (5 bases). Trimming left V 5 bases short and J 4 bases short, with 8 bases between. Per the germline V gene, CDR1 is MNHEY and CDR2 is SVGAGI. This CDR3 is built from 12 residues.

The chain combines TRBV5-1 with TRBJ2-1, with D possibly being TRBD2 (5 bases). Trimming took 0 bases from V and 5 from J, leaving 9 bases between them. CDR1 and CDR2 (germline): SGHRS, YFSETQ. This CDR3 has 14 amino acids. CDR3 nucleotide sequence: TGCGCCAGCAGCTTGGTCGACGGGGACAATGAGCAGTTCTTC. This gives the protein CASSLVDGDNEQFF.

The genes are TRBV5-1 and TRBJ2-7; perhaps TRBD1 as D (5 bases). Per the germline V gene, CDR1 is SGHRS and CDR2 is YFSETQ. The CDR3 is made up of 13 amino acids. V dropped 7 bases and J dropped 3 bases, with 14 bases sitting between them. The CDR3, as DNA: TGCGCCAGCGGCCAAGACAGTTTCTACGAGCAGTACTTC. Translated, it gives CASGQDSFYEQYF.

This clone qualifies as medium-sized. This chain joins TRBV30 and TRBJ2-7; D is undetermined. V was clipped by 5 bases and J by 3 bases, with 8 bases between them. CDR1 and CDR2 (germline): GTSNPN, SVGIG (reference sequence). The CDR3 is 11 amino acids. The CDR3 loop is CAWGYSYEQYF. CDR3 coding DNA: TGTGCCTGGGGCTACAGCTACGAGCAGTACTTC. Filled out from reference TRBV30 and TRBJ2-7, the complete variable domain reads SQTIHQWPATLVQPVGSPLSLECTVEGTSNPNLYWYRQAAGRGLQLLFYSVGIGQISSEVPQNLSASRPQDRQFILSSKKLLLSDSGFYLCAWGYSYEQYFGPGTRLTVT.

There are a few counts of this clone. The rearrangement links TRBV27 to TRBJ1-2, with 7 bases aligning to TRBD1. The CDR3 sequence is 15 residues long. Germline V CDR1 and CDR2: MNHEY, SMNVEV (reference sequence). J gave up 4 bases and V 6 bases, and 11 bases lay outside the gene matches. CDR3 region: CASSPGQDLFYGYTF. In nucleotides, the CDR3 is TGTGCCAGCAGCCCTGGACAGGACCTTTTCTATGGCTACACCTTC.

The J gene is TRBJ2-2, the V gene TRBV3-1 (or the pseudogene TRBV3-2), with D tentatively TRBD2 (6 bases). Germline V CDR1 and CDR2: LGHDT, YNNKEL (reference sequence). The CDR3 totals 15 residues. V was clipped by 1 base and J by 4 bases, with 10 bases between them. Written as DNA, the CDR3 is TGTGCCAGCAGCCAAGTGGGGGGTGGCACCGGGGAGCTGTTTTTT. Translated, it gives CASSQVGGGTGELFF.

J is TRBJ2-2 and V is TRBV19; maybe TRBD2 (6 bases). The ends were cut back, 3 bases at V and 0 bases at J, with 11 bases in the middle. The CDR3 contains 16 residues. The germline CDR1 and CDR2 sequences are LNHDA and SQIVND (reference sequence). CDR3 loop: CASSIKRTTNTGELFF. The DNA for the CDR3 is TGTGCCAGTAGTATTAAACGGACTACGAACACCGGGGAGCTGTTTTTT.

The rearrangement uses TRBV4-1 and TRBJ2-1, with TRBD2 identical over 8 bases. The CDR3 contains 15 residues. Germline loops: CDR1 MGHRA, CDR2 YSYEKL. The trim removed 1 base at V and 5 bases at J, leaving 4 bases unmatched. This CDR3 is CASSQGSLADNEQFF. As DNA, the CDR3 is TGCGCCAGCAGCCAAGGTTCACTAGCGGACAATGAGCAGTTCTTC.

The gene calls are TRBV16 and TRBJ1-1; D is unclear. This CDR3 contains 14 residues. Trimming pared 3 bases from V and 3 bases from J, leaving 11 bases between. CDR1 is KGHSY, CDR2 FQNENV, per germline. For the CDR3, the DNA is TGTGCCAGCAGCCATCGCCAGGTGGACACTGAAGCTTTCTTT. This codes for CASSHRQVDTEAFF.

The rearrangement uses TRBV6-5 and TRBJ1-4, with D unclear. The ends were cut back, 8 bases at V and 8 bases at J, with 12 bases in the middle. The length of the CDR3 is 12 residues. CDR1 MNHEY and CDR2 SVGAGI come from the germline V gene. The CDR3 sequence is CASRGSGEKLFF. The CDR3, as DNA: TGTGCCAGCCGGGGTTCGGGGGAAAAACTGTTTTTT.